This is a list of T cell receptor beta chains from one sample in a study of T cell changes during pregnancy in multiple sclerosis. The table came from immunoSEQ multiplex PCR; TCRdb's copy has only in-frame clones and leaves some out. The data contain tens of thousands of clones, roughly 92% of them singletons. Sequenced material: CD8+ T cells from peripheral blood mononuclear cells, taken in the second trimester of pregnancy. Receptors originate from a female donor with multiple sclerosis, enrolled in a pregnancy study. CDR3s include the opening cysteine and the closing phenylalanine or tryptophan. A D gene is named only where the DNA matches it firmly.

j_call d_call v_call cdr3_aa cdr3_nt
TRBJ2-1 TRBD1 TRBV27 CASSPGTGGESYNEQFF TGTGCCAGCAGTCCCGGGACAGGGGGCGAATCCTACAATGAGCAGTTCTTC
TRBJ2-7 - TRBV5-6 CASSLPGSSYEQYF TGTGCCAGCAGCTTGCCGGGGAGCTCCTACGAGCAGTACTTC
TRBJ2-4 TRBD2 TRBV9 CASSSTREGKNIQYF TGTGCCAGCAGCTCAACCCGGGAGGGCAAAAACATTCAGTACTTC
TRBJ2-3 TRBD1 TRBV27 CASTGTGVQPGTQYF TGTGCCAGCACCGGGACAGGGGTTCAACCCGGTACGCAGTATTTT
TRBJ2-7 TRBD1 TRBV27 CASSFTGGYEQYF TGTGCCAGCAGTTTCACAGGGGGGTACGAGCAGTACTTC
TRBJ2-1 TRBD2 TRBV7-6 CASSYSGRGHNEQFF TGTGCCAGCAGCTATAGCGGGAGGGGCCACAATGAGCAGTTCTTC
TRBJ2-2 TRBD1 TRBV7-7 CASSDGPDRGVAGTGELFF TGTGCCAGCAGCGATGGTCCGGACAGGGGGGTTGCGGGGACCGGGGAGCTGTTTTTT
TRBJ2-2 - TRBV20-1 CGGGTGELFF TGCGGGGGAGGCACCGGGGAGCTGTTTTTT
TRBJ1-2 - TRBV6-1 CASTGYSNYGYTF TGTGCCAGCACAGGATACAGTAACTATGGCTACACCTTC
TRBJ2-1 - TRBV6-5 CASSHNRDEQFF TGTGCCAGCAGTCACAACAGGGATGAGCAGTTCTTC
TRBJ2-2 - TRBV19 CASNEAGELFF TGTGCCAGTAATGAGGCCGGGGAGCTGTTTTTT
TRBJ2-7 TRBD1 TRBV4-3 CASSPGTGLYEQYF TGCGCCAGCAGCCCCGGGACAGGGCTATACGAGCAGTACTTC
TRBJ2-7 - TRBV5-6 CASSAAQGPSSYEQYF TGTGCCAGCAGCGCGGCGCAGGGGCCGAGCTCCTACGAGCAGTACTTC
TRBJ2-7 TRBD1 TRBV9 CASSGRDRGKDEQYF TGTGCCAGCAGCGGACGGGACAGGGGGAAGGACGAGCAGTACTTC